This TCR beta chain was recovered during a study of cytomegalovirus exposure and HLA in healthy donors. Study details: The study placed 80% to 90% of its approximately 360 genotyped donors in the Caucasian-associated ancestry cluster. Overall study results and limits: For most TCR beta V segments, an earlier analysis put the productive rate at about 87% or about 30% of the time. Reported performance of the classifier showed diagnosis of cytomegalovirus status with high specificity and sensitivity. It was only CMV serostatus that was available as immune exposure information.

The count of this clone is one. Antigen: not known. Primers for the PCR totalled 60 Vbeta and 13 Jbeta. The protocol was immunoSEQ multiplex PCR, while the TCRdb copy is restricted to in-frame clones and leaves out a portion. The sample lists more than 110,000 clones, over 60% seen once, with roughly 4.6% in the top ten. This sequence originates from a woman aged 45-59 years in good health and CMV-seronegative. The sequenced material came from PBMCs.

CDR3 sequence reads: CASSLAQDTGELFF. For the CDR3, the DNA is TGCGCCAGCAGCTTGGCACAAGACACCGGGGAGCTGTTTTTT. The rearrangement uses TRBV5-1 and TRBJ2-2, with D uncertain. Germline V gene data show CDR1 as SGHRS and CDR2 as YFSETQ. V was cut by 0 bases and J by 3 bases, with 6 bases left in between. The CDR3 consists of 14 residues.